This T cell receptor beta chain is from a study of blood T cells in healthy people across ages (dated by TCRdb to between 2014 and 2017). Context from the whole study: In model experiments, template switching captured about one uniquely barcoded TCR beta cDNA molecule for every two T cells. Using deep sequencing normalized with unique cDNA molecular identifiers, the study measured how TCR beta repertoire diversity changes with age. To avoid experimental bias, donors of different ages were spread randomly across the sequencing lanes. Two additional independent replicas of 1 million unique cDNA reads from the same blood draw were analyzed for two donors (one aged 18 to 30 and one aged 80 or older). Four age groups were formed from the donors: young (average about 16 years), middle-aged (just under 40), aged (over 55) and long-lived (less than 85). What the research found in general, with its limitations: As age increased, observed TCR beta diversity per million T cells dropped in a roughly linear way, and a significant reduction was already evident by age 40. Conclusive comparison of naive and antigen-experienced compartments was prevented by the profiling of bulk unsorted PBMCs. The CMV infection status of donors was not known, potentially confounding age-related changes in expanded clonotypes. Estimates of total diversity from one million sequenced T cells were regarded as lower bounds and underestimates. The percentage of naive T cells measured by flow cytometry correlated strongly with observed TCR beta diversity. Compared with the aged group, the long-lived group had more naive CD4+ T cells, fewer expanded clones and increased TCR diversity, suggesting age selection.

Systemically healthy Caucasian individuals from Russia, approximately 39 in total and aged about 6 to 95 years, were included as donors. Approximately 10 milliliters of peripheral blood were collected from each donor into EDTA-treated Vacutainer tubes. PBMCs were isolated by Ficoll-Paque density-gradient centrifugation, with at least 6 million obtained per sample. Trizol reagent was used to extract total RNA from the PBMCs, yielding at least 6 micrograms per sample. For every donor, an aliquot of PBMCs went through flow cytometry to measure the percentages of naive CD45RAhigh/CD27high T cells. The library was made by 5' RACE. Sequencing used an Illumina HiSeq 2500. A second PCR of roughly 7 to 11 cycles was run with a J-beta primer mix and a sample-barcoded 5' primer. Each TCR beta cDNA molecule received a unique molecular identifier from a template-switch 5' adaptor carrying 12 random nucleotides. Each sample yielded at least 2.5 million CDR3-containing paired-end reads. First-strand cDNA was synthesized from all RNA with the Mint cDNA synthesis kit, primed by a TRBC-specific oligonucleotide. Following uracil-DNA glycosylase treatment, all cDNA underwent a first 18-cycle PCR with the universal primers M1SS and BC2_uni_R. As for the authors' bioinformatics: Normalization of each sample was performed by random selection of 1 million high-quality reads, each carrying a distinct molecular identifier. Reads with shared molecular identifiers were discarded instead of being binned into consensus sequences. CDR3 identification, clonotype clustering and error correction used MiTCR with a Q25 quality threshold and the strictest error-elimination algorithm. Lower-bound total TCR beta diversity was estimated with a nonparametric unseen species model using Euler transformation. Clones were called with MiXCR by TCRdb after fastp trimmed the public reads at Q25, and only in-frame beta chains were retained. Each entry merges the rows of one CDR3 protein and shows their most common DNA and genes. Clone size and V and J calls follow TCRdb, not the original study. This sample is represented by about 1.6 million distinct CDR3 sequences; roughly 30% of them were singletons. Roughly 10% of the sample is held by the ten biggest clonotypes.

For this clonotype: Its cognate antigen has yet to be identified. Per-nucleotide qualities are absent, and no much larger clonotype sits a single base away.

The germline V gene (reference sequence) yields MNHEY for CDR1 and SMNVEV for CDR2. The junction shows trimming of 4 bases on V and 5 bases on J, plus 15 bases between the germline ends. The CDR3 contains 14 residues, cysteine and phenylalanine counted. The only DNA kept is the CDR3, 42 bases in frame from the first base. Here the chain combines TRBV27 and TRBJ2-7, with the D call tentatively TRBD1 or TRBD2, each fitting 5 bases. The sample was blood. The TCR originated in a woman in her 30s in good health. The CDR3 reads CASSSEGLGHEQYF. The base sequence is TGTGCCAGCAGTTCAGAGGGGTTGGGCCACGAGCAGTACTTC.